One and the same sample provided the 15 T cell receptor beta chains below, sequenced in a study of T-cell reconstitution after alpha-beta-depleted transplantation in children. Researchers prepared the TCRbeta library using unique molecular identifiers, the study reports. From the PCR reads, TCRdb called clonotypes with MiXCR, one entry per CDR3 protein. The data hold hundreds of thousands of distinct CDR3 sequences, with roughly 15% observed a single time. Sequencing used PBMCs from the stem cell graft donor, obtained from the stem cell graft. The source is a human donor who donated a stem cell graft to a child with acute myeloid leukemia.

This sequence joins TRBV7-2 and TRBJ2-7; no definite D call. The CDR3 is 15 amino acids. Germline V gene sequence: CDR1 SGHTA, CDR2 FQGNSA. V dropped 2 bases and J dropped 2 bases, with 13 bases sitting between them. CDR3 protein: CASSLPPQLAYEQYF. CDR3 DNA: TGTGCCAGCAGCTTACCCCCGCAGCTAGCCTACGAGCAGTACTTC.

CDR3 sequence: CASSSTETNTEAFF. CDR3 DNA sequence: TGTGCCAGCAGTTCGACAGAAACAAACACTGAAGCTTTCTTT. The genes are TRBV6-2 or TRBV6-3 and TRBJ1-1, with D possibly TRBD1 on 5 matching bases. The CDR3 sequence is 14 residues long. V was pared by 4 bases and J by 2 bases, with 11 bases between. Germline CDR1 MNHEY, CDR2 SVGEGT.

This clonotype was found many times. The J gene is TRBJ2-7, the V gene TRBV29-1, with 8 bases that match TRBD1. This CDR3 is 15 amino acids long. The J segment lost 2 bases and the V segment lost 5 bases, leaving 11 bases of the junction unmatched. Germline CDR1 reads SQVTM; CDR2 reads ANQGSEA. CDR3 region: CSVISFRDRPYEQYF. DNA for the CDR3: TGCAGCGTTATCTCGTTCCGGGACAGGCCCTACGAGCAGTACTTC.

This clonotype was counted between two and nine times. The gene calls are TRBV20-1 and TRBJ2-7; possible D gene TRBD1, 6 bases. The CDR3 totals 14 residues. Deletions cut 1 base from V and 7 bases from J, with 17 bases between. CDR1 DFQATT and CDR2 SNEGSKA come from the germline V gene (reference sequence). Written as DNA, the CDR3 is TGCAGTGCTAGAGGTGACAGGCGCACCCGGGAGCAGTACTTC. Translating it yields CSARGDRRTREQYF.

This sequence joins TRBV20-1 and TRBJ1-5; D is possibly TRBD1 (5 bases). Trimming took off 3 bases at V and 2 bases at J, with 14 bases between the two ends. Germline CDR1 DFQATT, CDR2 SNEGSKA (reference sequence). The CDR3 contains 15 residues. The CDR3 region is CSARPVHRRNQPQHF. As DNA, the CDR3 is TGCAGTGCTAGGCCGGTCCACAGGCGCAATCAGCCCCAGCATTTT.

This clonotype has a handful of counts. The chain joins TRBV28 to TRBJ2-3; D is perhaps TRBD1 or TRBD2 (6 bases each). Looked up from germline, CDR1 is MDHEN and CDR2 is SYDVKM. The CDR3 contains 15 residues. The V end lost 2 bases, the J end lost 6 bases, and 15 bases lay between the germline ends. In DNA, the CDR3 is TGTGCCAGCAGTTTAATTGAGGGGGGCGCCGATACGCAGTATTTT. Translation: CASSLIEGGADTQYF.

This clonotype was picked up many times. The V call is TRBV10-3, the J call TRBJ1-1; D may be TRBD1 (5 bases). V gave up 0 bases and J gave up 0 bases, with 14 bases separating them. This CDR3 spans 17 amino acids. Germline V CDR1 and CDR2: ENHRY, SYGVKD. CDR3 DNA: TGTGCCATCAGTGAGTCCGGGCAGGGACTTATGAACACTGAAGCTTTCTTT. Its protein is CAISESGQGLMNTEAFF.

The chain has TRBV18 and TRBJ2-1; 9 bases map to TRBD1. Germline CDR1 is KGHSH and CDR2 is LQKENI. V was clipped by 6 bases and J by 7 bases; unmatched bases: 10. CDR3 size: 15 residues. The CDR3 DNA reads as TGTGCCAGCTCCCCTGACAGGGGGGTGTGGAATGAGCAGTTCTTC. As protein: CASSPDRGVWNEQFF.

This clonotype has only a few counts. V usage is TRBV28 and J usage is TRBJ2-1; 13 bases align to TRBD2. Germline CDR1 and CDR2: MDHEN and SYDVKM. The ends lost 3 bases at V and 7 bases at J; junction bases unmatched: 6. CDR3 length equals 16 residues. CDR3 bases: TGTGCCAGCAGTTTTCTACTAGCGGGGGGGCGGAATGAGCAGTTCTTC. This codes for CASSFLLAGGRNEQFF.

The J gene is TRBJ2-5, the V gene TRBV7-2; D is undetermined. The germline gives CDR1 SGHTA, CDR2 FQGNSA. Trimming left V 1 base short and J 1 base short, with 7 bases between. The CDR3 has 14 amino acids. CDR3 in amino acids: CASSLEGPQETQYF. CDR3 sequence (DNA): TGTGCCAGCAGCTTAGAAGGCCCCCAAGAGACCCAGTACTTC. The entire variable domain, with the rest obtained from reference TRBV7-2 and TRBJ2-5, is as follows: GAGVSQSPSNKVTEKGKDVELRCDPISGHTALYWYRQSLGQGLEFLIYFQGNSAPDKSGLPSDRFSAERTGGSVSTLTIQRTQQEDSAVYLCASSLEGPQETQYFGPGTRLLVL.

This clonotype occurred a few times. The chain employs TRBV12-3 or TRBV12-4 and TRBJ1-4; TRBD1 matches 11 bases. CDR3 length equals 14 residues. With V trimmed by 4 bases and J by 5 bases, 0 bases remained unmatched. In DNA form, the CDR3 reads TGTGCCAGCAGTTGGGACAGGGGGAATGAAAAACTGTTTTTT. This codes for CASSWDRGNEKLFF.

A word on this clonotype: A much larger clone differs from this one at a single base, so this may be a read error. The genes are TRBV6-1 and TRBJ1-1; 9 bases line up with TRBD1. This CDR3 has 14 residues. CDR1 and CDR2 (germline): MNHNS, SASEGT. Losses at the gene ends were 6 bases for V and 5 bases for J; bases not matched to a gene: 7. For the CDR3, the DNA is TGTGCCAGCAGGGGGACAGGGCCGTTGACTGAAGCTTTCTTT. It yields the protein CASRGTGPLTEAFF.

This sequence joins TRBV20-1 and TRBJ2-5; 11 nucleotides agree with TRBD2. Trimming removed 0 bases from V and 9 bases from J; junction bases left unmatched: 12. The CDR3 extends over 16 amino acids. Germline V CDR1 and CDR2: DFQATT, SNEGSKA (reference sequence). CDR3: CSARDVGWASGGPQYF. In nucleotides, the CDR3 is TGCAGTGCTAGAGATGTAGGGTGGGCTAGCGGGGGGCCCCAGTACTTC.

This clonotype has only a few counts. The chain is built from TRBV20-1 and TRBJ2-1; 11 positions match TRBD2. Trimming took 0 bases from V and 10 from J; bases not matched to a gene: 8. Germline CDR1 is DFQATT and CDR2 is SNEGSKA (reference sequence). This CDR3 is 15 amino acids long. As DNA, the CDR3 is TGCAGTGCTAGAGAGGGACTAGCGGTCCCCATGGAGCAGTTCTTC. It translates to CSAREGLAVPMEQFF.

This clonotype was detected ten times or more. V gene TRBV20-1 combines with J gene TRBJ1-2, with D possibly TRBD1 on 5 matching bases. The CDR3 spans 15 residues. CDR1 is DFQATT, CDR2 SNEGSKA, per germline (reference sequence). The V end lost 6 bases, the J end lost 0 bases, and 17 bases lay between the germline ends. In DNA, the CDR3 is TGCAGTGCACAAGAATTGGGGGGGACTAACTATGGCTACACCTTC. It is translated as CSAQELGGTNYGYTF.